This is a list of T cell receptor beta chains from one sample in a study of blood T cell repertoires in COVID-19. Data came from immunoSEQ multiplex PCR; TCRdb stores just in-frame clones and leaves some out. This table has hundreds of thousands of clones, under 90% appearing once. Sequenced material: PBMCs or T cells enriched from blood (not recorded which). These TCRs come from a man between 25 and 39 years old who had recovered from COVID-19. Each CDR3 is given with its conserved first and last residue. A D gene is named only where the DNA matches it firmly. Size is omitted from some rows. Given values are once, few, many or a class for expanded clones.

j_call d_call v_call clone_size cdr3_nt cdr3_aa
TRBJ2-5 TRBD2 TRBV4-1 NA TGCGCCAGCAGCCAAGATCTCGGGGGAGGGCCCTTGGAGACCCAGTACTTC CASSQDLGGGPLETQYF
TRBJ1-5 TRBD1 TRBV15 NA TGTGCCACCAGCAAACAGGGGAATCAGCCCCAGCATTTT CATSKQGNQPQHF
TRBJ1-3 NA TRBV10-3 few TGTGCCATCAGTGAGTCGGGGAGGGGAAACACCATATATTTT CAISESGRGNTIYF
TRBJ1-1 TRBD1 TRBV12-3/TRBV12-4 NA TGTGCCAGCCTAACGGAACAGGGGACTGAAGCTTTCTTT CASLTEQGTEAFF
TRBJ1-5 NA TRBV10-2 NA TGCGCCAGCAGTGAGGCGGGTAGCAATCAGCCCCAGCATTTT CASSEAGSNQPQHF
TRBJ1-6 NA TRBV6-6 once TGTGCCAGCAGTTACCTCGGACAGTATAATTCACCCCTCCACTTT CASSYLGQYNSPLHF
TRBJ1-2 TRBD1 TRBV27 NA TGTGCCAGCAGTGCGGGACAGAGTAACTATGGCTACACCTTC CASSAGQSNYGYTF
TRBJ2-1 TRBD1 TRBV5-1 NA TGCGCCAGCAGCCCCGGGACAGGGACCTACAATGAGCAGTTCTTC CASSPGTGTYNEQFF
TRBJ2-7 NA TRBV14 NA TGTGCCAGCCGAAAAACAGGGAGTAGCTCCTACGAGCAGTACTTC CASRKTGSSSYEQYF
TRBJ1-4 NA TRBV12-5 NA TGTGCTAGTGGTTTTCAAGGGGGAATACGAAATGAAAAACTGTTTTTT CASGFQGGIRNEKLFF
TRBJ2-7 TRBD2 TRBV4-1 NA TGCGCCAGCAGCCCCGGGGAGGGGAACTACGAGCAGTACTTC CASSPGEGNYEQYF
TRBJ2-5 NA TRBV13 NA TGTGCCAGCAGCTTAGGGCAGGTCAGTTACGAGACCCAGTACTTC CASSLGQVSYETQYF
TRBJ2-1 TRBD1 TRBV29-1 once TGCAGCGTTGAAGATCGGTTTGGGACAGGGGTTTCCTACAATGAGCAGTTCTTC CSVEDRFGTGVSYNEQFF
TRBJ1-4 TRBD1 TRBV6-5 NA TGTGCCAGCAGTATCCGGACAGGGAGGGAGGAAAAACTGTTTTTT CASSIRTGREEKLFF